These T cell receptor beta chains were read from a single sample in a study of beta chain features in type 1 diabetes. Only in-frame clones appear in the TCRdb table, and some are missing; sequencing was by immunoSEQ multiplex PCR. The sample holds roughly 300,000 clones; around 15% are singletons and the top ten take approximately 7%. The sequenced sample consisted of central memory CD4+ T cells from blood. Receptors originate from a man aged 30 to 39 in good health. CDR3s include the opening cysteine and the closing phenylalanine or tryptophan. Each record gives: V gene, J gene, D gene, clone size, CDR3 DNA, CDR3 protein. A D gene is named only where the DNA matches it firmly. Only part of the rows carry a size: once, few, many, or a class if the clone is expanded.

V: TRBV4-1
J: TRBJ1-3
D: NA
size: few
DNA: TGCGCCAGCAGCCAAGAATCAACAGGCTCTGGAAACACCATATATTTT
CDR3: CASSQESTGSGNTIYF

V: TRBV15
J: TRBJ1-4
D: TRBD1
size: few
DNA: TGTGCCACCAGCAGAGCGACAGGGGAAATTGAAAAACTGTTTTTT
CDR3: CATSRATGEIEKLFF

V: TRBV20-1
J: TRBJ2-4
D: NA
size: few
DNA: TGCAGTGCCCCTAGTGGGGGCATTCAGTACTTC
CDR3: CSAPSGGIQYF

V: TRBV7-6
J: TRBJ1-3
D: NA
size: NA
DNA: TGTGCCAGCAGCCTGACAGGACCTGGAAACACCATATATTTT
CDR3: CASSLTGPGNTIYF

V: TRBV5-4
J: TRBJ2-7
D: NA
size: NA
DNA: TGTGCCAGCAGCTCCGGCAGGTCCCCCTACGAGCAGTACTTC
CDR3: CASSSGRSPYEQYF

V: TRBV5-8
J: TRBJ2-1
D: TRBD2
size: NA
DNA: TGTGCCAGCAGCCCGAGGCCTAGCGGGACATTCAATGAGCAGTTCTTC
CDR3: CASSPRPSGTFNEQFF

V: TRBV11-3
J: TRBJ2-5
D: NA
size: few
DNA: TGTGCCAGCAGCTTAGGGTTCGGGGAGACCCAGTACTTC
CDR3: CASSLGFGETQYF

V: TRBV19
J: TRBJ1-4
D: TRBD1
size: few
DNA: TGTGCCAGTAGTGGGCCAGGACAGGGCGGTGAAAAACTGTTTTTT
CDR3: CASSGPGQGGEKLFF

V: TRBV4-3
J: TRBJ1-2
D: NA
size: few
DNA: TGCGCCAGCAGCCAAGTCCTAGGGGGGCGAGGTGGCTACACCTTC
CDR3: CASSQVLGGRGGYTF

V: TRBV6-1
J: TRBJ1-1
D: NA
size: few
DNA: TGTGCCAGCAGTTTTTCGCTACTTGGGAACACTGAAGCTTTCTTT
CDR3: CASSFSLLGNTEAFF

V: TRBV10-1
J: TRBJ2-2
D: NA
size: few
DNA: TGCGCCAGCAGTGAGTACGCCGGGGAGCTGTTTTTT
CDR3: CASSEYAGELFF

V: TRBV6-1
J: TRBJ1-2
D: NA
size: NA
DNA: TGTGCCAGCAGTTCGGACAGCTATGGCTACACCTTC
CDR3: CASSSDSYGYTF

V: TRBV4-3
J: TRBJ2-2
D: NA
size: NA
DNA: TGCGCCAGCAGCCAAGATCGGTGGCTACCCACCGGGGAGCTGTTTTTT
CDR3: CASSQDRWLPTGELFF

V: TRBV11-3
J: TRBJ2-1
D: TRBD2
size: few
DNA: TGTGCCAGCAGCGCGACTAGCGGTATACCCAATGAGCAGTTCTTC
CDR3: CASSATSGIPNEQFF

V: TRBV7-2
J: TRBJ2-4
D: NA
size: once
DNA: TGTGCCAGCAGCTCAAAGCGGACACAGTACTTC
CDR3: CASSSKRTQYF

V: TRBV7-2
J: TRBJ1-3
D: NA
size: NA
DNA: TGTGCCAGCAGCCCACAGGCGATCCCTGGAAACACCATATATTTT
CDR3: CASSPQAIPGNTIYF

V: TRBV5-5
J: TRBJ2-2
D: TRBD1
size: NA
DNA: TGTGCCAGCAGCTATTCCGGGACAGGGTTGACCGGGGAGCTGTTTTTT
CDR3: CASSYSGTGLTGELFF

V: TRBV5-4
J: TRBJ1-5
D: NA
size: NA
DNA: TGTGCCAGCAGCTCGTCCCCCGGGAGGGGGAGCAATCAGCCCCAGCATTTT
CDR3: CASSSSPGRGSNQPQHF

V: TRBV7-9
J: TRBJ1-5
D: NA
size: NA
DNA: TGTGCCAGCAGCCCTGGGGCAGACATCGGGAATCAGCCCCAGCATTTT
CDR3: CASSPGADIGNQPQHF

V: TRBV4-1
J: TRBJ2-3
D: TRBD2
size: few
DNA: TGCGCCAGCAGCCTGTCTGGGACTAGCGGATTCACAGATACGCAGTATTTT
CDR3: CASSLSGTSGFTDTQYF

V: TRBV6-5
J: TRBJ1-4
D: NA
size: NA
DNA: TGTGCCAGCAGTTCGACCCGCGGGACCACGAATGAAAAACTGTTTTTT
CDR3: CASSSTRGTTNEKLFF

V: TRBV7-2
J: TRBJ2-3
D: NA
size: NA
DNA: TGTGCCAGCAGCTTAGATTTTGTTGGGGAGTGGAGAACAGATACGCAGTATTTT
CDR3: CASSLDFVGEWRTDTQYF

V: TRBV5-1
J: TRBJ1-3
D: NA
size: many
DNA: TGCGCCAGCAGCAGGGTAGCCGGAAACACCATATATTTT
CDR3: CASSRVAGNTIYF

V: TRBV2
J: TRBJ1-5
D: NA
size: NA
DNA: TGTGCCAGCAGTGGCCTGCAGGGGTTTAGCAATCAGCCCCAGCATTTT
CDR3: CASSGLQGFSNQPQHF

V: TRBV7-9
J: TRBJ2-5
D: TRBD2
size: few
DNA: TGTGCCAGCAGCCCGGGACTAGTCCAAGAGACCCAGTACTTC
CDR3: CASSPGLVQETQYF

V: TRBV6-5
J: TRBJ1-1
D: NA
size: NA
DNA: TGTGCCAGCAGCCGGACAGTGAACACTGAAGCTTTCTTT
CDR3: CASSRTVNTEAFF

V: TRBV6-1
J: TRBJ2-2
D: NA
size: few
DNA: TGTGCCAGCAGTGAGGTTCTCCATCGTAACACCGGGGAGCTGTTTTTT
CDR3: CASSEVLHRNTGELFF

V: TRBV9
J: TRBJ2-2
D: NA
size: NA
DNA: TGTGCCAGCAGCGGATACTTGAACACCGGGGAGCTGTTTTTT
CDR3: CASSGYLNTGELFF

V: TRBV29-1
J: TRBJ2-3
D: TRBD1
size: few
DNA: TGCAGCGTAGGAGGACAGGGTGGGGCAGATACGCAGTATTTT
CDR3: CSVGGQGGADTQYF

V: TRBV11-3
J: TRBJ1-4
D: TRBD1
size: NA
DNA: TGTGCCAGCAGCCTGGGACAGAATAATGAAAAACTGTTTTTT
CDR3: CASSLGQNNEKLFF

V: TRBV14
J: TRBJ2-5
D: TRBD2
size: few
DNA: TGTGCCAGCAGCCAACTGGGGAGGGAAGAGACCCAGTACTTC
CDR3: CASSQLGREETQYF

V: TRBV29-1
J: TRBJ2-3
D: NA
size: few
DNA: TGCAGCCTTGGGGGACGAGGGAGTACAGATACGCAGTATTTT
CDR3: CSLGGRGSTDTQYF

V: TRBV11-3
J: TRBJ2-3
D: TRBD1
size: NA
DNA: TGTGCCAGCAGCCCAGGGGGTACGCAGTATTTT
CDR3: CASSPGGTQYF

V: TRBV18
J: TRBJ1-2
D: NA
size: NA
DNA: TGTGCCAGCTCACCAGGGACGACCCCCGATGGCTACACCTTC
CDR3: CASSPGTTPDGYTF

V: TRBV7-8
J: TRBJ1-2
D: NA
size: NA
DNA: TGTGCCAGCAGCTTAGGGGGGCCTCGTACCTATGGCTACACCTTC
CDR3: CASSLGGPRTYGYTF

V: TRBV2
J: TRBJ2-5
D: NA
size: NA
DNA: TGTGCCAGCAGTCGAGCAGGAACCCAGTACTTC
CDR3: CASSRAGTQYF

V: TRBV7-9
J: TRBJ2-5
D: TRBD2
size: many
DNA: TGTGCCAGCAGCAAAGAGCGGGAGGGCCCCCAAGAGACCCAGTACTTC
CDR3: CASSKEREGPQETQYF

V: TRBV7-2
J: TRBJ2-1
D: NA
size: NA
DNA: TGTGCCAGCAGCTTAGCAGGACTCAATGAGCAGTTCTTC
CDR3: CASSLAGLNEQFF

V: TRBV15
J: TRBJ1-1
D: NA
size: once
DNA: TGTGCCACCAGCAGAGTCGGCGCCCCCACAATGAACACTGAAGCTTTCTTT
CDR3: CATSRVGAPTMNTEAFF

V: TRBV6-1
J: TRBJ2-2
D: TRBD2
size: many
DNA: TGTGCCAGCAGTGCCTTCCTTCGATCGACTAGCGGGGGCCCCGGGGAGCTGTTTTTT
CDR3: CASSAFLRSTSGGPGELFF

V: TRBV7-9
J: TRBJ2-7
D: TRBD2
size: NA
DNA: TGTGCCAGCAGCCCAATAAGCGGGGGGATCTCCTACGAGCAGTACTTC
CDR3: CASSPISGGISYEQYF

V: TRBV29-1
J: TRBJ1-2
D: NA
size: few
DNA: TGCAGCGTTGGGGACGGACGCCTCTATGGCTACACCTTC
CDR3: CSVGDGRLYGYTF

V: TRBV5-4
J: TRBJ2-1
D: NA
size: few
DNA: TGTGCCAGCAGGAAGGGGGGGACCGGCAATGAGCAGTTCTTC
CDR3: CASRKGGTGNEQFF

V: TRBV7-2
J: TRBJ1-5
D: NA
size: few
DNA: TGTGCCAGCAGCAGAATTATCGGGGCTAGCAATCAGCCCCAGCATTTT
CDR3: CASSRIIGASNQPQHF

V: TRBV9
J: TRBJ2-1
D: NA
size: NA
DNA: TGTGCCAGCAGCGTAGGGTTGAGTAATGAGCAGTTCTTC
CDR3: CASSVGLSNEQFF

V: TRBV11-3
J: TRBJ2-3
D: NA
size: NA
DNA: TGTGCCAGCAGCTTAGATCGGAAGGATACGCAGTATTTT
CDR3: CASSLDRKDTQYF

V: TRBV7-2
J: TRBJ2-5
D: NA
size: NA
DNA: TGTGCCAGCAGCCAACGGGAGACCCAGTACTTC
CDR3: CASSQRETQYF

V: TRBV30
J: TRBJ2-6
D: NA
size: few
DNA: TGTGCCTGGGGGGCTGGGGCCAACGTCCTGACTTTC
CDR3: CAWGAGANVLTF

V: TRBV7-9
J: TRBJ1-1
D: NA
size: many
DNA: TGTGCCAGCAGCTTAGTTGTAGGGGGAGGTGAAGCTTTCTTT
CDR3: CASSLVVGGGEAFF

V: TRBV4-3
J: TRBJ2-4
D: TRBD2
size: few
DNA: TGCGCCAGCAGGGGACTAGCGGGACGGGTGGCCAAAAACATTCAGTACTTC
CDR3: CASRGLAGRVAKNIQYF

V: TRBV6-7
J: TRBJ2-7
D: NA
size: many
DNA: TGTGCCGAAGGGGTCCACGAGCAGTACTTC
CDR3: CAEGVHEQYF

V: TRBV7-2
J: TRBJ2-1
D: NA
size: NA
DNA: TGTGCCAGCAGCTTAGGCCATTTTACCAATGAGCAGTTCTTC
CDR3: CASSLGHFTNEQFF

V: TRBV5-1
J: TRBJ2-2
D: TRBD2
size: few
DNA: TGCGCCAGCAGCTTGGGTCCTAGCGGGTCCACCGGGGAGCTGTTTTTT
CDR3: CASSLGPSGSTGELFF

V: TRBV20-1
J: TRBJ1-1
D: NA
size: few
DNA: TGCAGTGCTATGACGAACACTGAAGCTTTCTTT
CDR3: CSAMTNTEAFF

V: TRBV5-6
J: TRBJ2-3
D: TRBD2
size: few
DNA: TGTGCCAGCACACCGCCGGGAGCGGGGGCCCTTAGCACAGATACGCAGTATTTT
CDR3: CASTPPGAGALSTDTQYF

V: TRBV5-1
J: TRBJ2-3
D: TRBD2
size: few
DNA: TGCGCCAGCAGCTTGCCGGGAGGAGAAACAGATACGCAGTATTTT
CDR3: CASSLPGGETDTQYF

V: TRBV30
J: TRBJ1-3
D: NA
size: NA
DNA: TGTGCCTGGAGCAAATTAAATGGAAACACCATATATTTT
CDR3: CAWSKLNGNTIYF

V: TRBV11-3
J: TRBJ2-3
D: NA
size: few
DNA: TGTGCCAGCAGCTTAGGGGGGGTTCGCACAGATACGCAGTATTTT
CDR3: CASSLGGVRTDTQYF

V: TRBV5-5
J: TRBJ2-3
D: TRBD2
size: NA
DNA: TGTGCCAGCAGCCGAATTGGGACTAGCGGCCCAGGGGATACGCAGTATTTT
CDR3: CASSRIGTSGPGDTQYF

V: TRBV5-1
J: TRBJ2-3
D: TRBD2
size: NA
DNA: TGTGCCAGCAGCTTAGCGGGGCCGGGGGATACGCAGTATTTT
CDR3: CASSLAGPGDTQYF